This entry lists 18 T cell receptor beta chains sequenced from one sample in a study of T cell repertoires in cytomegalovirus infection. TCRdb ran MiXCR on the reads and lists one entry per CDR3 protein. Here the sample spans about 180,000 distinct CDR3 sequences, about an eighth being singletons. Input material: PBMCs. The receptors here all came from a human donor in good health (CMV status not recorded). Some clones in this sample may be carry-over from other donors' samples.

At least ten counts were recorded for this clonotype. This chain uses TRBV7-2 with TRBJ2-7; 8 nucleotides align to TRBD2. Germline V gives CDR1 SGHTA, CDR2 FQGNSA. V dropped 7 bases and J dropped 0; count of bases not matched to a gene: 8. The CDR3 totals 15 residues. CDR3 nucleotides: TGTGCCAGCAAATCGAGCCTAGCGGGCTCCTACGAGCAGTACTTC. Encoded protein: CASKSSLAGSYEQYF.

Many counts were recorded for this clonotype. The gene calls are TRBV7-2 and TRBJ2-7; D not resolved. CDR1 is SGHTA, CDR2 FQGNSA, per germline. Trimming took off 2 bases at V and 2 bases at J, with 13 bases between the two ends. This CDR3 has 15 amino acids. CDR3 sequence reads: CASSLRVGGPYEQYF. CDR3 DNA: TGTGCCAGCAGCTTAAGGGTCGGCGGACCCTACGAGCAGTACTTC.

There are many counts of this clonotype. The genes are TRBV7-9 and TRBJ2-1, with TRBD1 as a possible D gene (5 bases). The ends were cut back, 4 bases at V and 7 bases at J, with 17 bases in the middle. CDR1 and CDR2 (germline): SEHNR, FQNEAQ (reference sequence). CDR3 length: 15 amino acids. CDR3 in amino acids: CASSSAGQGGNEQFF. The DNA of the CDR3 is TGTGCCAGCAGCTCAGCTGGGCAGGGTGGTAATGAGCAGTTCTTC.

This clonotype occurred many times. The V call is TRBV4-3, the J call TRBJ2-5, with 9 bases lining up with TRBD2. After removal of 4 bases from V and 5 bases from J, the junction contained 8 bases not matched to a gene. Germline values: CDR1 LGHNA, CDR2 YSLEER. CDR3 length: 15 residues. The CDR3 region is CASSRRGGAGETQYF. DNA for the CDR3: TGCGCCAGCAGCCGACGCGGGGGGGCCGGGGAGACCCAGTACTTC.

The gene calls are TRBV6-1 and TRBJ2-7; the D gene is possibly TRBD2 (5 bases). Germline CDR1 and CDR2: MNHNS and SASEGT. The germline V and J ends were trimmed by 2 bases and 9 bases, with 11 bases remaining between them. This CDR3 comprises 12 residues. CDR3 loop: CASSETGRGQYF. Written as DNA, the CDR3 is TGTGCCAGCAGTGAAACGGGGAGAGGGCAGTACTTC.

The sample holds many counts of this clonotype. The rearrangement joins TRBV6-2 or TRBV6-3 to TRBJ1-1, with D possibly TRBD1 on 6 matching bases. The CDR3 has 12 residues. CDR1 is MNHEY, CDR2 SVGEGT, per germline. Trimming left V 8 bases short and J 0 bases short, with 7 bases between. The CDR3 loop is CASQGLNTEAFF. In DNA, the CDR3 is TGTGCCAGCCAGGGGTTGAACACTGAAGCTTTCTTT.

The chain has TRBV30 and TRBJ1-2; D remains ambiguous. Trimming shortened V by 3 bases and J by 4 bases, and 6 bases separated the two germline ends. Germline values: CDR1 GTSNPN, CDR2 SVGIG (reference sequence). The CDR3 has 11 amino acids. The CDR3 region is CAWRWLYGYTF. CDR3 coding DNA: TGTGCCTGGAGGTGGCTCTATGGCTACACCTTC.

The chain carries TRBV18 and TRBJ2-5; D may correspond to TRBD1 or TRBD2 (5 bases each). CDR1 and CDR2 from the germline V gene are KGHSH and LQKENI. The length of the CDR3 is 16 residues. The germline V and J ends were trimmed by 0 bases and 5 bases, with 16 bases remaining between them. Here the CDR3 reads CASSPPGPVLRETQYF. The CDR3 DNA follows: TGTGCCAGCTCACCACCGGGACCAGTCCTGAGGGAGACCCAGTACTTC.

This clonotype occurred a few times. This sequence joins TRBV12-3 or TRBV12-4 and TRBJ2-1; maybe TRBD2 (6 bases). The CDR3 consists of 16 residues. V lost 5 bases and J 0 bases, leaving 14 bases between the germline ends. CDR3 sequence (DNA): TGTGCCAGCAGTATCTGGCGGGGTTTCTCCTACAATGAGCAGTTCTTC. Its protein product is CASSIWRGFSYNEQFF.

Ten or more counts support this clonotype. This CDR3 reads CASGRSGGQETQYF. The CDR3 DNA reads TGTGCCAGCGGTCGAAGTGGGGGGCAAGAGACCCAGTACTTC. The J gene is TRBJ2-5, the V gene TRBV28; TRBD2 is a possible D gene (6 bases). CDR3 length: 14 residues. V shed 8 bases and J shed 2 bases, with 15 bases lying between them. The germline gives CDR1 MDHEN, CDR2 SYDVKM.

This clonotype was observed many times. The chain has TRBV29-1 and TRBJ1-2; D possibly corresponds to TRBD1 (5 bases). The CDR3 spans 14 residues. Trimming took 7 bases from V and 0 from J, leaving 15 bases between them. CDR1 and CDR2 from the germline V gene are SQVTM and ANQGSEA. For the CDR3, the DNA is TGCAGCGCGACGGGGGGTGCAGCTAACTATGGCTACACCTTC. As protein: CSATGGAANYGYTF.

This clonotype was seen a few times. The V and J genes are TRBV7-2 and TRBJ2-3; TRBD1 is a possible D gene (6 bases). Germline V CDR1 and CDR2: SGHTA, FQGNSA. Trimming removed 8 bases from V and 0 bases from J, with 6 bases in between. The CDR3 contains 12 residues. CDR3 nucleotides: TGTGCCAGCGGACAGAGCACAGATACGCAGTATTTT. This translates into CASGQSTDTQYF.

In nucleotides, the CDR3 is TGCAGTGCTAGCGGGGGTCGCCGTGAGCAGTTCTTC. Protein sequence: CSASGGRREQFF. J is TRBJ2-1 and V is TRBV20-1; D is perhaps TRBD2 (6 bases). With 3 bases removed from V and 9 bases from J, the gap between germline ends came to 12 bases. Germline V gene lookup returns CDR1 DFQATT and CDR2 SNEGSKA (reference sequence). The CDR3 covers 12 residues.

The chain recombines TRBV15 with TRBJ2-5, with 8 bases aligning to TRBD1. Germline CDR1 and CDR2: LNHNV and YYDKDF (reference sequence). Trimming at V came to 0 bases and at J to 4 bases, leaving 16 bases not matched to a gene. The CDR3 extends over 19 amino acids. The CDR3: CATSRDPAGGSVLVETQYF. The CDR3 DNA reads as TGTGCCACCAGCAGAGATCCGGCAGGGGGCAGTGTTTTAGTAGAGACCCAGTACTTC.

This clonotype was found a few times. This chain connects TRBV20-1 to TRBJ2-5; 12 bases fit TRBD1. The CDR3 contains 18 residues. V was pared by 6 bases and J by 2 bases, with 16 bases of the junction left unmatched. Germline V CDR1 and CDR2: DFQATT, SNEGSKA (reference sequence). The CDR3 spells CSAPSGTGGGWGQETQYF. In nucleotides, the CDR3 is TGCAGTGCACCTTCCGGGACAGGGGGCGGATGGGGTCAAGAGACCCAGTACTTC.

This clonotype was detected ten times or more. The chain couples TRBV20-1 to TRBJ2-1, with D perhaps matching TRBD1 or TRBD2 (6 bases each). The CDR3 sequence is 21 residues long. Germline values: CDR1 DFQATT, CDR2 SNEGSKA (reference sequence). The ends were cut back, 0 bases at V and 8 bases at J, with 35 bases in the middle. CDR3 sequence: CSARDLGDTSLGPDRRYEQFF. For the CDR3, the DNA is TGCAGTGCTAGAGATCTCGGAGACACTAGCCTTGGCCCTGACAGGAGGTATGAGCAGTTCTTC.

Ten or more counts support this clonotype. This chain links TRBV4-1 with TRBJ2-3; the D is unclear. CDR1 and CDR2 from the germline V gene are MGHRA and YSYEKL. This CDR3 is built from 17 residues. Trimming took off 4 bases at V and 3 bases at J, with 20 bases between the two ends. The CDR3 here is CASSRTRSSEVTDTQYF. The CDR3 coding sequence is TGCGCCAGCAGCCGAACGCGGTCCTCCGAGGTTACAGATACGCAGTATTTT.

This clonotype was recorded at least ten times. J is TRBJ1-1 and V is TRBV12-3 or TRBV12-4; no reliable D call. V shed 5 bases and J shed 0 bases, with 10 bases lying between them. The CDR3 sequence is 14 residues long. CDR3 residues: CASSPWTVNTEAFF. CDR3 nucleotide sequence: TGTGCCAGCAGTCCTTGGACGGTGAACACTGAAGCTTTCTTT.